The present T cell receptor (beta chain) was sequenced within a study of shared clonotypes between healthy human individuals. Measured with immunoSEQ multiplex PCR; TCRdb has only the in-frame clones, and not every one. The sample has millions of clones, 85% to 95% seen once. This CDR3 contains 15 residues. Deletions cut 6 bases from V and 5 bases from J, with 17 bases between. The germline V gene encodes CDR1 MNHNY and CDR2 SVGAGI (reference sequence). Nashville, Tennessee was home to all donors, each a Caucasian adult. This receptor was obtained from a man younger than 35 in good health. V gene TRBV6-6 combines with J gene TRBJ2-1; a possible D gene is TRBD1 (6 bases). Sequenced material: naive CD4+ T cells sorted from blood. Subset: CD45RA+ positively selected. The DNA of the CDR3 is TGTGCCAGCAGAGGACTCAGTGGGGGCGACAATGAGCAGTTCTTC. This sequence encodes CASRGLSGGDNEQFF.